This TCR beta chain originates from a study of shared clonotypes between healthy human individuals. Study-level results: Memory subsets generally showed lower estimated richness than naive subsets.

Naivety among CD8 cells was defined by CD45RO negativity and positive CCR7 selection, thereby excluding terminally differentiated effector memory CD45RA+ cells. With regard to this clone: Its antigen remains unknown.

The CDR3 has 15 amino acids. Germline loops: CDR1 MNHEY, CDR2 SMNVEV (reference sequence). Trimming took 1 base from V and 0 from J; bases not matched to a gene: 3. Libraries were prepared by immunoSEQ multiplex PCR; TCRdb keeps only in-frame clonotypes and omits some of them. Among about 2.1 million clones listed, 85% to 95% were seen once. This chain uses TRBV27 with TRBJ2-7, with 7 bases identical to TRBD1. This clonotype was sampled from a man in his late teens or twenties in good health. Some clones in this sample may be carry-over from other donors' samples. Sequenced sample: naive CD8+ T cells from PBMCs. The DNA of the CDR3 is TGTGCCAGCAGTTTATTCCCAGGGGGCTCCTACGAGCAGTACTTC. Translated, it gives CASSLFPGGSYEQYF.